The clone carrying this T cell receptor beta chain occurred many times. The antigen is not known. This sample was taken from a study of early T cells in non-severe SARS-CoV-2 infection. On the study more broadly: From unsorted whole blood, bulk RNA was sequenced, and the chains remained unpaired.

Individually, cDNA molecules had unique molecular identifiers attached to them. Each CDR3 protein is one row after TCRdb ran MiXCR on the 5' RACE reads. This table has 27,000 or so distinct CDR3 sequences, less than 4.5% appearing once. V gave up 0 bases and J gave up 2 bases, with 14 bases separating them. The germline gives CDR1 MGHRA, CDR2 YSYEKL. The CDR3 contains 17 residues. Study findings and constraints: VDJdb matching, biased toward anti-spike CD8 responses, missed private and CD4 specificities.

The origin of this receptor is an adult who was a healthcare worker with PCR-confirmed SARS-CoV-2 infection or an uninfected control (not recorded which). The chain is built from TRBV4-1 and TRBJ1-3; perhaps TRBD1 as D (6 bases). Sequenced: whole blood. The CDR3 region has the DNA TGCGCCAGCAGCCAAGATCGTCAGGGGAGTACTGGAAACACCATATATTTT. Translating it yields CASSQDRQGSTGNTIYF.